The 19 T cell receptor beta chains listed next were all sequenced from one sample in a study of naive and memory T cell subsets. Two oligonucleotides, mixed equimolar, formed the beta constant-region primer covering TRBC1 and TRBC2. TCRdb recomputed calls from the UMI-ligation and nested PCR reads with MiXCR, one row per CDR3 protein. The sample records tens of thousands of distinct CDR3 sequences, about 14% being singletons. The material sequenced was effector memory CD4+ T cells from blood. Regarding subset: effector memory, CD45RA- CD27-. These receptors came from a human donor in good health.

The rearrangement links TRBV11-2 to TRBJ2-1; 13 bases map to TRBD2. This CDR3 has 14 amino acids. V was clipped by 6 bases and J by 10 bases; unmatched bases: 6. The germline V gene has CDR1 SGHAT and CDR2 FQNNGV. The CDR3 is CASRRGLAGNEQFF. The CDR3 nucleotides read TGTGCCAGCAGGAGGGGACTAGCGGGAAACGAGCAGTTCTTC.

Note on this clonotype: One end of the junction varies from germline; a read error may be responsible. DNA of the CDR3: TGTGCCAGAAGCTGGCGACGAGGACAAGAGACCCAGTACTTC. Protein product: CARSWRRGQETQYF. The chain joins TRBV11-2 to TRBJ2-5; D uncertain. This CDR3 comprises 14 residues. Germline V gives CDR1 SGHAT, CDR2 FQNNGV.

The chain links TRBV12-3 or TRBV12-4 to TRBJ1-6, with 7 bases that match TRBD1. The junction had 7 bases not matched to a gene; V was cut back by 6 bases and J by 5 bases. The CDR3 length is 15 residues. The CDR3 sequence: CASSHRDSDNSPLHF. For the CDR3, the DNA is TGTGCCAGCAGCCACCGGGACAGCGATAATTCACCCCTCCACTTT.

By sample share, this clonotype is medium-sized. The rearrangement uses TRBV28 and TRBJ2-3; 13 bases line up with TRBD2. The CDR3 is made up of 17 amino acids. Germline-derived CDR1 and CDR2 are MDHEN and SYDVKM. V dropped 6 bases and J dropped 1; count of bases not matched to a gene: 7. DNA of the CDR3: TGTGCCAGCAGCCTGATGGGACTAGCGGGACGCACAGATACGCAGTATTTT. As protein: CASSLMGLAGRTDTQYF.

A word on this clonotype: It may be a read error: a sequence one base away is much more abundant. The chain couples TRBV4-3 to TRBJ2-1; 8 nucleotides match TRBD2. With 0 bases clipped from V and 11 bases from J, the junction kept 9 bases outside the gene matches. The CDR3 length is 15 residues. Germline-derived CDR1 and CDR2 are LGHNA and YSLEER. CDR3 nucleotides: TGCGCCAGCAGCCAAGATCCTGCGGGAGGTTCGCAGCAGTTCTTC. Translation gives CASSQDPAGGSQQFF.

The V and J genes are TRBV19 and TRBJ2-1, with 10 nucleotides matching TRBD2. Unmatched junction bases numbered 11, after V lost 4 bases and J lost 8 bases. Per germline, CDR1 LNHDA and CDR2 SQIVND (reference sequence). This CDR3 is built from 16 residues. CDR3 in amino acids: CASSTVGQSGRDEQFF. The CDR3 region has the DNA TGTGCCAGTAGTACGGTAGGGCAAAGCGGGAGGGATGAGCAGTTCTTC.

This clonotype occurred a few times. The chain uses TRBV5-4 and TRBJ2-3; perhaps TRBD2 as D (6 bases). The CDR3 is 15 amino acids. Trimming shortened V by 0 bases and J by 1 base, and 9 bases separated the two germline ends. Germline CDR1 reads SGHNT; CDR2 reads YYREEE (reference sequence). The CDR3 nucleotides read TGTGCCAGCAGCTTGGGGGGAGGAGGCACAGATACGCAGTATTTT. This encodes CASSLGGGGTDTQYF.

The gene calls are TRBV4-1 and TRBJ1-4; D ambiguous. CDR1 and CDR2 (germline): MGHRA, YSYEKL. This CDR3 is built from 13 residues. Trimming took 4 bases from V and 7 from J, leaving 10 bases between them. The DNA of the CDR3 is TGCGCCAGCAGCCTCATACCCGGTGAAAAACTGTTTTTT. This codes for CASSLIPGEKLFF.

This clonotype has more than one count but fewer than ten. The gene calls are TRBV5-4 and TRBJ1-2; TRBD1 matches 10 bases. CDR3 length: 13 residues. Germline V CDR1 and CDR2: SGHNT, YYREEE (reference sequence). J was trimmed by 7 bases and V by 4 bases; bases with no gene match: 4. CDR3 bases: TGTGCCAGCAGCGTAGACAGGGGGCTTGGCTACACCTTC. Translating it yields CASSVDRGLGYTF.

CDR3 residues: CASSLELGARDTEAFF. DNA of the CDR3: TGCGCCAGCAGCTTGGAACTGGGGGCAAGAGACACTGAAGCTTTCTTT. J is TRBJ1-1 and V is TRBV5-1, with D possibly being TRBD1 (6 bases). The germline CDR1 and CDR2 sequences are SGHRS and YFSETQ. V was shortened by 0 bases and J by 3 bases, with 15 bases between the two germline ends. The CDR3 totals 16 residues.

This clonotype was observed a handful of times. The V and J genes are TRBV7-9 and TRBJ1-5; D ambiguous. Germline V gene data show CDR1 as SEHNR and CDR2 as FQNEAQ (reference sequence). V was clipped by 8 bases and J by 0 bases, with 8 bases between them. The CDR3 has 13 amino acids. Here the CDR3 DNA reads TGTGCCAGCCAGGTGGATAGCAATCAGCCCCAGCATTTT. Its protein product is CASQVDSNQPQHF.

This rearrangement joins TRBV20-1 to TRBJ2-5; no clear D gene. V was cut by 1 base and J by 5 bases, with 5 bases left in between. The CDR3 sequence is 11 residues long. Germline V gene sequence: CDR1 DFQATT, CDR2 SNEGSKA (reference sequence). The DNA for the CDR3 is TGCAGTGCTAGAGTTATTGAGACCCAGTACTTC. Encoded protein: CSARVIETQYF.

This clonotype was counted a few times. The rearrangement links TRBV21-1 to TRBJ2-7; TRBD1, the D gene given by the table, was not confirmed from the DNA. TRBV21-1 is labeled a pseudogene. The CDR3 consists of 16 residues. In nucleotides, the CDR3 is TGTGCCAGCAGCAAAGTAGGGGCAGACAGATCCTACGAGCAGTACTTC. This translates into CASSKVGADRSYEQYF.

This clonotype was picked up many times. The V call is TRBV4-2, the J call TRBJ1-5; perhaps TRBD1 as D (6 bases). Between the trimmed V and J ends, which lost 0 bases and 4 bases, there was a span of 22 bases. The CDR3 loop spans 19 amino acids. CDR1 is LGHNA, CDR2 YNFKEQ, per germline. CDR3 bases: TGTGCCAGCAGCCAAGAATCCGGTATAGCCGGGGGCCCAAATCAGCCCCAGCATTTT. Translated: CASSQESGIAGGPNQPQHF.

CDR3 sequence: CASSLGLAANTGELFF. The DNA for the CDR3 is TGTGCCAGCAGCTTAGGTCTAGCGGCAAACACCGGGGAGCTGTTTTTT. The V and J genes are TRBV11-2 and TRBJ2-2, with 7 bases fitting TRBD2. Germline assignment: CDR1 SGHAT and CDR2 FQNNGV. The CDR3 loop spans 16 amino acids. Unmatched junction bases numbered 4, after V lost 1 base and J lost 2 bases. The full variable domain, with the rest looked up from reference TRBV11-2 and TRBJ2-2, is EAGVAQSPRYKIIEKRQSVAFWCNPISGHATLYWYQQILGQGPKLLIQFQNNGVVDDSQLPKDRFSAERLKGVDSTLKIQPAKLEDSAVYLCASSLGLAANTGELFFGEGSRLTVL.

This clonotype was seen a handful of times. The rearrangement joins TRBV10-3 to TRBJ2-5, with D possibly TRBD2 on 6 matching bases. This CDR3 has 12 amino acids. CDR1 is ENHRY and CDR2 is SYGVKD in the germline V gene. Trimming stripped 6 bases from V and 5 bases from J, with 10 bases between. The CDR3 nucleotides read TGTGCCATCAGGGGACGGGGGGAGACCCAGTACTTC. This codes for CAIRGRGETQYF.

This clonotype was seen a few times. The chain uses TRBV7-8 and TRBJ2-2; no firm D call. The CDR3 loop spans 12 amino acids. Germline V gene sequence: CDR1 SGHVS, CDR2 FQNEAQ. V was cut by 5 bases and J by 3 bases, with 4 bases left in between. The CDR3 loop reads CASSPYTGELFF. The CDR3 DNA follows: TGTGCCAGCAGCCCTTACACCGGGGAGCTGTTTTTT.

This clonotype was seen only a few times. The gene calls are TRBV6-2 or TRBV6-3 and TRBJ2-2; 10 positions match TRBD1. The length of the CDR3 is 15 residues. The V and J ends lost 6 bases and 2 bases, in that order; junction bases with no gene match: 3. In germline, CDR1 is MNHEY, CDR2 SVGEGT. CDR3 sequence reads: CASRRTGGNTGELFF. For the CDR3, the DNA is TGTGCCAGCAGACGGACAGGGGGAAACACCGGGGAGCTGTTTTTT.

The chain links TRBV6-1 to TRBJ2-3; TRBD1 matches 8 bases. This CDR3 spans 17 amino acids. CDR1 and CDR2 from the germline V gene are MNHNS and SASEGT. V dropped 10 bases and J dropped 3; count of bases not matched to a gene: 18. The CDR3 reads CATQGRGPGGETDTQYF. The CDR3 coding sequence is TGTGCCACCCAAGGAAGGGGGCCAGGGGGCGAAACAGATACGCAGTATTTT.